A selection of T cell receptor beta chains follows, all from one sample in a study of T cells after yellow fever vaccination. TCRdb reanalysed the 5' RACE reads using MiXCR and keeps one entry per CDR3 protein. The table lists 620,000 or so distinct CDR3 sequences, about 12% of them singletons. Sequenced material: PBMCs, taken on the day of the yellow fever booster vaccination. These receptors were collected from a man in his thirties or forties who received the YFV17D yellow fever vaccine. The CDR3 runs from the conserved cysteine through the conserved F or W. D genes are given only for firm matches. Size is omitted from some rows. Given values are once, few, many or a class for expanded clones.

v_gene	abundance	d_gene	j_gene	CDR3nt	CDR3aa
TRBV20-1	few	TRBD1	TRBJ1-2	TGCAGTGCTCCTACAGGGGGGTGGGATGGCTACACCTTC	CSAPTGGWDGYTF
TRBV7-6	-	TRBD2	TRBJ2-1	TGTGCCAGCAGCAAAACAAGGGACTACTACAATGAGCAGTTCTTC	CASSKTRDYYNEQFF
TRBV4-1	few	-	TRBJ1-3	TGCGCCAGCAGCCAGGGTGATGGCGCCAGCTCTGGAAACACCATATATTTT	CASSQGDGASSGNTIYF
TRBV3-1	few	-	TRBJ1-2	TGTGCCAGCAGCCAAGAGGGCCTGATTAACTATGGCTACACCTTC	CASSQEGLINYGYTF
TRBV27	many	-	TRBJ2-5	TGTGCCAGCAGTCCGCGACTGGTGATTGGGACCCAGTACTTC	CASSPRLVIGTQYF
TRBV9	few	-	TRBJ1-1	TGTGCCAGCAGCGTATTCGCAGGCCCTAACACTGAAGCTTTCTTT	CASSVFAGPNTEAFF
TRBV4-3	-	-	TRBJ2-1	TGCGCCAGCAGCCAAGATGTGACGGGAGTCAGCGATGAGCAGTTCTTC	CASSQDVTGVSDEQFF
TRBV21-1	-	-	TRBJ2-7	TGTGCCAGCAGCAATCAGATGAGGCGGATTTGGCAGTACTTC	CASSNQMRRIWQYF
TRBV20-1	many	-	TRBJ2-7	TGCAGTGCTAGAGCCGGGACTGAAAACTACGAGCAGTACTTC	CSARAGTENYEQYF
TRBV6-1	-	TRBD1	TRBJ2-7	TGTGCCAGCAGGACTGGACAGGGACCCTACGAGCAGTACTTC	CASRTGQGPYEQYF
TRBV18	-	-	TRBJ2-1	TGTGCCAGCTCCTCAAACTATTCCCCGAATGAGCAGTTCTTC	CASSSNYSPNEQFF
TRBV28	-	-	TRBJ2-7	TGTGCGGTCGGAGGGGGAAGGTCCTACGAGCAGTACTTC	CAVGGGRSYEQYF
TRBV29-1	-	TRBD1	TRBJ2-5	TGCAGCGTTGAAAAAGGGACAGGGCTGAAGACCCAGTACTTC	CSVEKGTGLKTQYF
TRBV9	few	-	TRBJ1-6	TGTGCCAGCAGCGTAGGACAATATAATTCACCCCTCCACTTT	CASSVGQYNSPLHF
TRBV6-5	few	TRBD2	TRBJ2-1	TGTGCCAGCAGCCTGGGACTAGAATACAATGAGCAGTTCTTC	CASSLGLEYNEQFF
TRBV5-4	few	TRBD2	TRBJ2-7	TGTGCCAGCACCTTAGCGGGAGGAGACGAGCAGTACTTC	CASTLAGGDEQYF
TRBV20-1	many	TRBD2	TRBJ2-1	TGCAGTGCTAGAGTTCGCCAAAGCGGGAGGGGGGATGAGCAGTTCTTC	CSARVRQSGRGDEQFF
TRBV27	few	TRBD1	TRBJ1-5	TGTGCCAGCAGCCCCCTACAGGGGGCACGGCAGCCCCAGCATTTT	CASSPLQGARQPQHF
TRBV7-2	-	-	TRBJ2-1	TGTGCCAGCAGCCGAGAGGATGTCCCCCGGCAGTTCTTC	CASSREDVPRQFF
TRBV15	-	TRBD1	TRBJ1-2	TGTGCCACCAGCGCCCGGACAGGATATGGCTACACCTTC	CATSARTGYGYTF
TRBV18	few	TRBD1	TRBJ2-5	TGTGCCAGCTCACCAAGGGGGCGCCAAGAGACCCAGTACTTC	CASSPRGRQETQYF
TRBV19	-	-	TRBJ1-1	TGTGCCACGAACGGGAGGGGAGAGACTGAAGCTTTCTTT	CATNGRGETEAFF